This TCR beta chain was sequenced for a study of T cell changes during pregnancy in multiple sclerosis. Sequencing used immunoSEQ multiplex PCR; TCRdb keeps in-frame clones, though not all of them. The sample has roughly 34,000 clones; approximately 91% are singletons. V trimming: 6 bases; J trimming: 2 bases; junction bases outside the gene matches: 13. Germline assignment: CDR1 ENHRY and CDR2 SYGVKD. The CDR3 spans 17 residues. This specimen was peripheral blood, taken in the second trimester of pregnancy. The V and J genes are TRBV10-3 and TRBJ2-3; 8 bases are shared with TRBD2. This TCR derives from a female donor in good health, enrolled as a control in a pregnancy study. CDR3 protein: CAIRPSGRSLSTDTQYF. Written as DNA, the CDR3 is TGTGCCATCAGGCCTAGCGGGCGGAGTCTATCCACAGATACGCAGTATTTT.